The TCR beta chain under discussion was sequenced for a study of T cell responses to AZD1222 COVID-19 vaccine. A remark on this clone: Its specificity is not known.

The assay was immunoSEQ multiplex PCR, and TCRdb's table has in-frame clones only and misses some. The table includes some 22,000 clones, roughly 80% detected once. The germline V gene has CDR1 MDHEN and CDR2 SYDVKM. V lost 4 bases to trimming and J lost 3 bases, with 11 bases between them. CDR3 length: 14 amino acids. Notes on the study in general: Clonal diversity was possibly underestimated; the donors were predominantly white British and more often female. Variant regions that are unmutated are reportedly the target of nearly half of spike-specific TCRs.

The material was peripheral blood, obtained on day 0 of AZD1222 vaccination. The origin of this receptor is an adult in good health. The chain joins TRBV28 to TRBJ2-3; D call uncertain. CDR3 sequence: CASSSPSGTDTQYF. The CDR3, as DNA: TGTGCCAGCAGTTCCCCTAGTGGTACAGATACGCAGTATTTT.